The rows below give T cell receptor beta chains drawn from one sample of a study of T cell responses to AZD1222 COVID-19 vaccine. Assay: immunoSEQ multiplex PCR; the TCRdb copy retains only in-frame clones and omits some. Among some 99,000 clones listed, more than 75% were seen once. The specimen comprised peripheral blood, sampled 28 days after the second AZD1222 dose. The receptor source for this set is an adult who received the AZD1222 COVID-19 vaccine. CDR3s include the opening cysteine and the closing phenylalanine or tryptophan. D genes are given only for firm matches.

j_gene: TRBJ2-2
v_gene: TRBV5-6
d_gene: -
CDR3aa: CASRSQVLSAGELFF

j_gene: TRBJ2-1
v_gene: TRBV4-3
d_gene: TRBD1
CDR3aa: CASSQDWTGRNEQFF

j_gene: TRBJ1-5
v_gene: TRBV27
d_gene: -
CDR3aa: CARPYNQPQHF

j_gene: TRBJ2-7
v_gene: TRBV7-2
d_gene: -
CDR3aa: CASSYTQSYEQYF

j_gene: TRBJ1-2
v_gene: TRBV4-2
d_gene: -
CDR3aa: CASTQEERDYGYTF

j_gene: TRBJ1-1
v_gene: TRBV14
d_gene: -
CDR3aa: CASSQVGVNEAFF

j_gene: TRBJ2-1
v_gene: TRBV2
d_gene: -
CDR3aa: CASRASSVNEQFF

j_gene: TRBJ1-3
v_gene: TRBV9
d_gene: -
CDR3aa: CASSVLSGDTIYF

j_gene: TRBJ2-1
v_gene: TRBV9
d_gene: -
CDR3aa: CASSSSGGGPDEQFF

j_gene: TRBJ2-7
v_gene: TRBV13
d_gene: -
CDR3aa: CASSPGYAMDEQYF

j_gene: TRBJ2-1
v_gene: TRBV30
d_gene: TRBD1
CDR3aa: CAWSGTDKYNEQFF

j_gene: TRBJ2-1
v_gene: TRBV5-4
d_gene: -
CDR3aa: CASSLVQTHPVYNEQFF

j_gene: TRBJ1-5
v_gene: TRBV6-5
d_gene: -
CDR3aa: CASRRQDNQPQHF

j_gene: TRBJ1-1
v_gene: TRBV30
d_gene: -
CDR3aa: CAWSALGGEAFF

j_gene: TRBJ2-7
v_gene: TRBV6-1
d_gene: -
CDR3aa: CASSEETGNYEQYF

j_gene: TRBJ1-2
v_gene: TRBV12-3/TRBV12-4
d_gene: TRBD1
CDR3aa: CASRPTGGYGYTF

j_gene: TRBJ1-5
v_gene: TRBV20-1
d_gene: -
CDR3aa: CSASHQGNSNQPQHF

j_gene: TRBJ2-3
v_gene: TRBV7-2
d_gene: TRBD2
CDR3aa: CASKRTSGSADTQYF

j_gene: TRBJ1-4
v_gene: TRBV6-1
d_gene: TRBD1
CDR3aa: CASSEGQGAGEKLFF

j_gene: TRBJ2-6
v_gene: TRBV27
d_gene: -
CDR3aa: CASAPWTASSGANVLTF

j_gene: TRBJ2-7
v_gene: TRBV4-3
d_gene: -
CDR3aa: CASSQDSSLSYEQYF

j_gene: TRBJ2-1
v_gene: TRBV24-1
d_gene: -
CDR3aa: CATSDGTGYNEQFF

j_gene: TRBJ2-3
v_gene: TRBV6-4
d_gene: -
CDR3aa: CASSGGSGSTDTQYF

j_gene: TRBJ1-2
v_gene: TRBV5-1
d_gene: TRBD1
CDR3aa: CASSPWMRDRGRGGYGYTF

j_gene: TRBJ1-5
v_gene: TRBV20-1
d_gene: -
CDR3aa: CSASSRIDQPQHF

j_gene: TRBJ1-4
v_gene: TRBV7-9
d_gene: -
CDR3aa: CASSLDLQGANEKLFF

j_gene: TRBJ2-7
v_gene: TRBV7-9
d_gene: -
CDR3aa: CASSLSGNYEQYF

j_gene: TRBJ2-7
v_gene: TRBV24-1
d_gene: TRBD1
CDR3aa: CATSDSKTGMYEQYF

j_gene: TRBJ2-7
v_gene: TRBV28
d_gene: -
CDR3aa: CASGGTLYYEQYF

j_gene: TRBJ1-2
v_gene: TRBV29-1
d_gene: -
CDR3aa: CSVVPQTVIRDYGYTF

j_gene: TRBJ2-7
v_gene: TRBV13
d_gene: TRBD1
CDR3aa: CASSDRGLPYEQYF

j_gene: TRBJ2-7
v_gene: TRBV15
d_gene: -
CDR3aa: CATSSSPRSEQYF

j_gene: TRBJ1-2
v_gene: TRBV30
d_gene: TRBD1
CDR3aa: CAWIRGQGYGYTF

j_gene: TRBJ2-3
v_gene: TRBV7-8
d_gene: TRBD2
CDR3aa: CASSSPSGRMADTQYF

j_gene: TRBJ2-7
v_gene: TRBV7-6
d_gene: TRBD1
CDR3aa: CASSSGTGPREQYF

j_gene: TRBJ2-3
v_gene: TRBV6-4
d_gene: -
CDR3aa: CASSDTGGSTDTQYF

j_gene: TRBJ2-5
v_gene: TRBV28
d_gene: TRBD1
CDR3aa: CASSLIGLTGDEETQYF